Included here is one T cell receptor (beta chain) sequence, with context. At one boundary the junction diverges from the germline segment, which might be a read error. This sample was included in a study of blood T cells in healthy people across ages. A J-beta primer mix and a sample-barcoded 5' primer were used in a second PCR of about 7 to 12 cycles. MiXCR, run by TCRdb on the 5' RACE reads, gives a single entry per CDR3 protein. The data contain 660,000 or so distinct CDR3 sequences, 58% of them seen just once; the ten biggest clones take up over 30%. The V gene's germline CDR1 is MNHEY and CDR2 SVGAGI. CDR3 length equals 14 residues.

The sequenced material came from blood. The rearrangement uses TRBV6-5 and TRBJ2-7, with D maybe TRBD2 (5 bases). The TCR originated in a man in his 60s in good health. The CDR3 DNA is TGTGCCAGCAGTCCAACCGGGGTCTCCTACGCGCAGTACTTC. This encodes CASSPTGVSYAQYF.